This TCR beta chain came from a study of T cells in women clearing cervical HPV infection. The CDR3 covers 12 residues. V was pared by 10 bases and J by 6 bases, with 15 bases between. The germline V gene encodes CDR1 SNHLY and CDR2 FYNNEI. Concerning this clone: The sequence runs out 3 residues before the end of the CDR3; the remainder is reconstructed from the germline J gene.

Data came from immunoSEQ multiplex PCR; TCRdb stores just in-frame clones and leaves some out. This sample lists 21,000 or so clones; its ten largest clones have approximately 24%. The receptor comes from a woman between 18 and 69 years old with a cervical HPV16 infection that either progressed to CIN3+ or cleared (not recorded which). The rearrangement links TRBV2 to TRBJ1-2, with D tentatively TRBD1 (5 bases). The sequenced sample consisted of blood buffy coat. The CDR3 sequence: CATKPGGDGYTF. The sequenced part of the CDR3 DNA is TGTGCCACCAAGCCGGGGGGGGATGGC. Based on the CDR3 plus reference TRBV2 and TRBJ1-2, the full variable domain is EPEVTQTPSHQVTQMGQEVILRCVPISNHLYFYWYRQILGQKVEFLVSFYNNEISEKSEIFDDQFSVERPDGSNFTLKIRSTKLEDSAMYFCATKPGGDGYTFGSGTRLTVV.